The 13 T cell receptor beta chains below were found in one sample sequenced in a study of radiotherapy plus CTLA-4 blockade in lung cancer. The repertoire was sequenced with immunoSEQ multiplex PCR; TCRdb's copy has only in-frame clones and lacks some. The table has about 90,000 clones, about 80% seen once. The specimen was peripheral blood, collected from a patient treated with radiotherapy plus ipilimumab. The receptors originated from a human donor with non-small cell lung cancer that progressed on radiotherapy plus ipilimumab.

V usage is TRBV5-4 and J usage is TRBJ2-1; 9 nucleotides match TRBD2. This CDR3 contains 12 residues. Germline CDR1 and CDR2: SGHNT and YYREEE (reference sequence). V was pared by 1 base and J by 15 bases, with 5 bases of the junction left unmatched. The CDR3 protein is CASSLPSGMVFF. The CDR3 DNA is TGTGCCAGCAGCTTGCCTAGCGGGATGGTGTTCTTC.

This rearrangement joins TRBV7-9 to TRBJ2-7, with 11 bases that match TRBD1. This CDR3 has 16 amino acids. Trimming took 3 bases from V and 3 from J; bases not matched to a gene: 7. In germline, CDR1 is SEHNR, CDR2 FQNEAQ (reference sequence). The CDR3 reads CASSLRGTGGIYEQYF. CDR3 bases: TGTGCCAGCAGCTTGCGCGGGACAGGGGGTATCTACGAGCAGTACTTC. The full variable domain, rest sourced from reference TRBV7-9 and TRBJ2-7, is DTGVSQNPRHKITKRGQNVTFRCDPISEHNRLYWYRQTLGQGPEFLTYFQNEAQLEKSRLLSDRFSAERPKGSFSTLEIQRTEQGDSAMYLCASSLRGTGGIYEQYFGPGTRLTVT.

The chain uses TRBV14 and TRBJ1-1, with D uncertain. This CDR3 contains 17 residues. CDR1 is SGHDN, CDR2 FVKESK, per germline. The V end lost 0 bases, the J end lost 7 bases, and 21 bases lay between the germline ends. CDR3 protein: CASSQDPLRQFSSEAFF. The CDR3 region has the DNA TGTGCCAGCAGCCAAGATCCGCTTCGGCAGTTCAGTAGTGAAGCTTTCTTT. The full variable domain, completed using reference TRBV14 and TRBJ1-1, is EAGVTQFPSHSVIEKGQTVTLRCDPISGHDNLYWYRRVMGKEIKFLLHFVKESKQDESGMPNNRFLAERTGGTYSTLKVQPAELEDSGVYFCASSQDPLRQFSSEAFFGQGTRLTVV.

Notes on this clone: Other DNA sequences in the same sample also yield this CDR3. This chain uses TRBV6-1 with TRBJ2-5; D call uncertain. Looked up from germline, CDR1 is MNHNS and CDR2 is SASEGT. V dropped 6 bases and J dropped 2 bases, with 1 base sitting between them. The CDR3 length is 10 residues. CDR3 sequence: CASRQETQYF. As DNA, the CDR3 is TGTGCCAGCAGACAAGAGACCCAGTACTTC.

The chain links TRBV6-4 to TRBJ1-1; D not certain. This CDR3 is built from 14 residues. CDR1 is MRHNA, CDR2 SNTAGT, per germline. With 7 bases removed from V and 1 base from J, the gap between germline ends came to 13 bases. The CDR3 is CASTPSPGNTEAFF. For the CDR3, the DNA is TGTGCCAGCACCCCGTCCCCAGGGAACACTGAAGCTTTCTTT.

The gene calls are TRBV7-9 and TRBJ1-1; D possibly corresponds to TRBD1 (5 bases). The CDR3 length is 19 residues. Trimming took 2 bases from V and 1 from J, leaving 23 bases between them. Germline assignment: CDR1 SEHNR and CDR2 FQNEAQ (reference sequence). CDR3 coding DNA: TGTGCCAGCAGCTTATACAAGGGATCTCACCAGGGTCCGAACACTGAAGCTTTCTTT. This sequence encodes CASSLYKGSHQGPNTEAFF.

The chain carries TRBV9 and TRBJ1-2; 9 bases match TRBD1. The CDR3 is 14 amino acids. Germline CDR1 reads SGDLS; CDR2 reads YYNGEE. The ends lost 3 bases at V and 7 bases at J; junction bases unmatched: 7. The CDR3 protein is CASSGGQGFSGYTF. CDR3 sequence (DNA): TGTGCCAGCAGCGGGGGACAGGGTTTCAGTGGCTACACCTTC.

The chain employs TRBV6-5 and TRBJ1-1; possibly TRBD1 for D (6 bases). The germline gives CDR1 MNHEY, CDR2 SVGAGI. The V end lost 2 bases, the J end lost 0 bases, and 10 bases lay between the germline ends. The CDR3 consists of 15 residues. The CDR3 sequence: CASSYGAGVNTEAFF. The CDR3 region has the DNA TGTGCCAGCAGTTACGGCGCAGGGGTGAACACTGAAGCTTTCTTT.

This clone was detected only once. In DNA, the CDR3 is TGCAGTGCTAGAGAAGGGGATACGCAGTATTTT. Amino acid sequence: CSAREGDTQYF. The V gene is TRBV20-1, the J gene TRBJ2-3, with D uncertain. Germline V gene lookup returns CDR1 DFQATT and CDR2 SNEGSKA (reference sequence). Trimming took off 0 bases at V and 6 bases at J, with 4 bases between the two ends. CDR3 length: 11 residues.

The chain employs TRBV7-2 and TRBJ1-2; no firm D call. Germline V CDR1 and CDR2: SGHTA, FQGNSA. The CDR3 is 16 residues long. The germline V and J ends were trimmed by 4 bases and 6 bases, with 21 bases remaining between them. This CDR3 reads CASSSPSKVKFHGYTF. CDR3 nucleotide sequence: TGTGCCAGCAGCTCACCAAGCAAGGTTAAGTTTCATGGCTACACCTTC.

The gene calls are TRBV18 and TRBJ1-4; D gene ambiguous. The CDR3 extends over 16 amino acids. Looked up from germline, CDR1 is KGHSH and CDR2 is LQKENI. V lost 4 bases, J lost 2 bases, and 14 bases lay in between. CDR3 protein: CASSLSSGRTNEKLFF. As DNA, the CDR3 is TGTGCCAGCTCACTCAGCAGTGGCCGTACTAATGAAAAACTGTTTTTT. Together with reference TRBV18 and TRBJ1-4, the CDR3 gives the full variable domain: NAGVMQNPRHLVRRRGQEARLRCSPMKGHSHVYWYRQLPEEGLKFMVYLQKENIIDESGMPKERFSAEFPKEGPSILRIQQVVRGDSAAYFCASSLSSGRTNEKLFFGSGTQLSVL.

The chain is built from TRBV5-1 and TRBJ2-5; D unresolved. The J call may be incorrect, as the DNA end agrees better with TRBJ2-7. Per germline, CDR1 SGHRS and CDR2 YFSETQ. The CDR3 is 13 residues long. The CDR3 loop reads CASSLAGSYEQYF. The CDR3 nucleotides read TGCGCCAGCAGCTTGGCCGGTTCCTACGAGCAGTACTTC.

About this clone: This sample includes further DNA sequences coding for the same CDR3. This CDR3 reads CASSLGQGSYEQYF. CDR3 bases: TGCGCCAGCAGCTTGGGGCAGGGCTCCTACGAGCAGTACTTC. The chain employs TRBV5-1 and TRBJ2-7; possible D gene TRBD1, 5 bases. With 0 bases removed from V and 0 bases from J, the gap between germline ends came to 7 bases. The CDR3 covers 14 residues. Germline V lookup: CDR1 SGHRS, CDR2 YFSETQ.